The 29 T cell receptor beta chains reported below all come from one sample, sequenced in a study of T cells in Graves' hyperthyroidism and ophthalmopathy. RNA transcripts provided the source from which TCR beta CDR3 regions were amplified. HTBI primers drove first-round RT-PCR of the TCR CDR3. TCRdb recomputed calls from the multiplex PCR reads with MiXCR, one row per CDR3 protein. The sample lists approximately 620,000 distinct CDR3 sequences; approximately 15% were seen once. The sequencing input was blood. Receptor source: a woman aged 25 to 39 with Graves' hyperthyroidism that later progressed to Graves' ophthalmopathy.

The gene calls are TRBV20-1 and TRBJ2-2; 9 nucleotides agree with TRBD2. With 1 base clipped from V and 4 bases from J, the junction kept 7 bases outside the gene matches. There are 16 residues in the CDR3. Per the germline V gene, CDR1 is DFQATT and CDR2 is SNEGSKA (reference sequence). CDR3 bases: TGCAGTGCTAGAGCCCCGGGACTAGCACTCACCGGGGAGCTGTTTTTT. It encodes CSARAPGLALTGELFF.

This chain links TRBV24-1 with TRBJ2-2; unclear D gene. This CDR3 has 14 residues. The germline V gene has CDR1 KGHDR and CDR2 SFDVKD. Trimming shortened V by 0 bases and J by 11 bases, and 12 bases separated the two germline ends. The CDR3 DNA reads TGTGCCACCAGTGATTTGCGAACACCTATTGAGCTGTTTTTT. Protein product: CATSDLRTPIELFF.

The genes are TRBV19 and TRBJ2-7; the D is unclear. The DNA matches TRBJ2-1 better at its end, which makes the J call doubtful. Germline CDR1 and CDR2: LNHDA and SQIVND (reference sequence). This CDR3 contains 16 residues. CDR3 DNA sequence: TGTGCCAGTAGTACCCCCGGCCAACCGCGAACCTACGAGCAGTTCTTC. Its protein product is CASSTPGQPRTYEQFF.

A remark on this clonotype: A single base separates this from a much larger clone, so it may be a read error. V is TRBV29-1 and J is TRBJ2-2; no clear D. V lost 3 bases, J lost 5 bases, and 10 bases lay in between. The CDR3 is 13 residues long. Germline V gene sequence: CDR1 SQVTM, CDR2 ANQGSEA. The CDR3 loop is CSVDGVGTGELFF. CDR3 nucleotides: TGCAGCGTTGATGGAGTAGGGACCGGGGAGCTGTTTTTT.

This clonotype occurred many times. The chain recombines TRBV28 with TRBJ2-2, with D uncertain. Trimming removed 7 bases at V and 0 bases at J, with 6 bases between. The CDR3 loop spans 13 amino acids. The germline V gene encodes CDR1 MDHEN and CDR2 SYDVKM. CDR3 loop: CASKEPNTGELFF. CDR3 coding DNA: TGTGCCAGCAAGGAGCCGAACACCGGGGAGCTGTTTTTT.

This clonotype has a count of ten or more. The chain couples TRBV27 to TRBJ1-6; D is perhaps TRBD1 (5 bases). V shed 2 bases and J shed 8 bases, with 13 bases lying between them. Germline lookup yields CDR1 MNHEY and CDR2 SMNVEV (reference sequence). The CDR3 sequence is 15 residues long. The DNA of the CDR3 is TGTGCCAGCAGTTTAAATGGGGGGACGCATTCACCCCTCCACTTT. Its translation: CASSLNGGTHSPLHF.

The V and J genes are TRBV6-1 and TRBJ1-6, with D unclear. The V gene's germline CDR1 is MNHNS and CDR2 SASEGT. V was cut by 7 bases and J by 0 bases, with 10 bases left in between. The length of the CDR3 is 15 residues. The CDR3 region has the DNA TGTGCCAGCAAGGGCCGGAACTCCTATAATTCACCCCTCCACTTT. It yields the protein CASKGRNSYNSPLHF.

This clonotype was recorded at least ten times. The gene calls are TRBV11-2 and TRBJ2-4; maybe TRBD1 (6 bases). Germline V gives CDR1 SGHAT, CDR2 FQNNGV. Trimming removed 5 bases at V and 2 bases at J, with 13 bases between. There are 15 residues in the CDR3. The CDR3 spells CASSVYRDTKNIQYF. The CDR3 DNA reads TGTGCCAGCAGCGTCTACAGGGATACCAAAAACATTCAGTACTTC.

In this sample, this clonotype turned up many times. The chain carries TRBV24-1 and TRBJ2-3; D might be TRBD1 or TRBD2, each matching 6 bases. CDR1 is KGHDR, CDR2 SFDVKD, per germline. The CDR3 is 15 residues long. Trimming cost V 3 bases and J 4 bases, with 13 bases left between them. The CDR3 coding sequence is TGTGCCACCAGTGATGCGGGACAAGTTGCAGATACGCAGTATTTT. It is translated as CATSDAGQVADTQYF.

This clonotype came up many times. The CDR3 loop is CSAVSGAPTEAFF. CDR3 sequence (DNA): TGCAGTGCTGTATCCGGGGCCCCTACTGAAGCTTTCTTT. V is TRBV20-1 and J is TRBJ1-1; D possibly corresponds to TRBD1 (5 bases). V was trimmed by 5 bases and J by 5 bases, leaving 15 bases between them. Germline loops: CDR1 DFQATT, CDR2 SNEGSKA (reference sequence). This CDR3 is built from 13 residues.

The table lists this clonotype with many counts. This chain links TRBV18 with TRBJ1-5; D may be TRBD1 (5 bases). This CDR3 comprises 13 residues. Germline V gene lookup returns CDR1 KGHSH and CDR2 LQKENI. Trimming pared 6 bases from V and 3 bases from J, leaving 9 bases between. CDR3 coding DNA: TGTGCCAGCTCGGGGGATGCCAATCAGCCCCAGCATTTT. This codes for CASSGDANQPQHF.

The chain employs TRBV9 and TRBJ1-6; 9 bases fit TRBD1. After removal of 3 bases from V and 4 bases from J, the junction contained 8 bases not matched to a gene. CDR3 length: 17 amino acids. Germline assignment: CDR1 SGDLS and CDR2 YYNGEE. The chain's CDR3 is CASSARTGVGYNSPLHF. The CDR3 bases are TGTGCCAGCAGCGCGCGGACAGGGGTTGGGTATAATTCACCCCTCCACTTT.

This clonotype was recorded many times. The chain carries TRBV2 and TRBJ2-5; no definite D call. The CDR3 is 11 residues long. CDR1 is SNHLY, CDR2 FYNNEI, per germline. V lost 6 bases and J lost 3, with 5 bases in between. CDR3 sequence (DNA): TGTGCCAGCAGAATCAAAGAGACCCAGTACTTC. Translation: CASRIKETQYF.

The CDR3 spells CSARGGSRPYNEQFF. CDR3 coding DNA: TGCAGTGCTAGGGGGGGAAGCCGCCCCTACAATGAGCAGTTCTTC. This chain links TRBV20-1 with TRBJ2-1; a weak D match, TRBD2 (6 bases). The CDR3 contains 15 residues. Germline CDR1 and CDR2: DFQATT and SNEGSKA (reference sequence). Trimming took off 3 bases at V and 2 bases at J, with 14 bases between the two ends.

The chain carries TRBV20-1 and TRBJ2-2; D may be TRBD1 (6 bases). Trimming left V 6 bases short and J 1 base short, with 9 bases between. The germline gives CDR1 DFQATT, CDR2 SNEGSKA (reference sequence). The CDR3 length is 13 residues. Written as DNA, the CDR3 is TGCAGTGCCCCGGGACAGAACACCGGGGAGCTGTTTTTT. This encodes CSAPGQNTGELFF.

This rearrangement joins TRBV20-1 to TRBJ2-7; a possible D gene is TRBD2 (6 bases). Looked up from germline, CDR1 is DFQATT and CDR2 is SNEGSKA (reference sequence). The length of the CDR3 is 16 residues. The germline V and J ends were trimmed by 0 bases and 4 bases, with 19 bases remaining between them. The DNA for the CDR3 is TGCAGTGCTAGAGATTCCGCCGAAGGCGGAGGGTACGAGCAGTACTTC. Translation gives CSARDSAEGGGYEQYF.

V is TRBV3-1 and J is TRBJ2-7; D is perhaps TRBD2 (6 bases). CDR1 and CDR2 (germline): LGHDT, YNNKEL (reference sequence). V lost 0 bases and J lost 3, with 21 bases in between. The CDR3 covers 18 residues. The CDR3 region is CASSQEGIIQGGYYEQYF. In DNA, the CDR3 is TGTGCCAGCAGCCAAGAGGGGATCATTCAGGGAGGCTACTACGAGCAGTACTTC.

A few counts support this clonotype. CDR3 in amino acids: CASSVQPAGQGYGYTF. As DNA, the CDR3 is TGTGCCAGCAGTGTCCAACCAGCGGGACAGGGGTATGGCTACACCTTC. The chain combines TRBV2 with TRBJ1-2; 10 positions agree with TRBD1. Germline-derived CDR1 and CDR2 are SNHLY and FYNNEI. Germline trimming cut 4 bases from V and 5 bases from J; bases unmatched to any gene: 10. The CDR3 spans 16 residues.

In this sample, this clonotype turned up many times. V usage is TRBV2 and J usage is TRBJ1-1, with TRBD1 matching 8 bases. V dropped 7 bases and J dropped 0; count of bases not matched to a gene: 7. Germline V gene sequence: CDR1 SNHLY, CDR2 FYNNEI. The CDR3 contains 15 residues. This CDR3 reads CASTGTGALNTEAFF. The CDR3 DNA is TGTGCCAGCACCGGGACAGGAGCCTTGAACACTGAAGCTTTCTTT.

As regards this clonotype: A much larger clone lies a single base off, so this may be a read error. The rearrangement joins TRBV4-2 to TRBJ2-2, with D possibly being TRBD2 (6 bases). Germline V gene lookup returns CDR1 LGHNA and CDR2 YNFKEQ. This CDR3 comprises 16 residues. The CDR3 loop reads CASSQEGGSNTGELSF. CDR3 DNA sequence: TGTGCCAGCAGCCAAGAGGGGGGATCCAACACCGGGGAGCTGTCTTTT.

This clonotype has just a few counts. This chain uses TRBV19 with TRBJ2-1; possible D gene TRBD2, 5 bases. This CDR3 region has 13 residues. The germline gives CDR1 LNHDA, CDR2 SQIVND (reference sequence). Trimming stripped 7 bases from V and 9 bases from J, with 16 bases between. CDR3 nucleotide sequence: TGTGCCAGTACCCTGACGCTAGCTGGTGAGCAGTTCTTC. Its translation is CASTLTLAGEQFF.

This chain connects TRBV7-6 to TRBJ1-1; no reliable D call. The V gene lost 0 bases and the J gene lost 3 bases, with 5 bases spanning the gap. The germline V gene has CDR1 SGHVS and CDR2 FNYEAQ. This CDR3 is built from 13 residues. The CDR3 DNA reads as TGTGCCAGCAGCTTAGCGGATTACACTGAAGCTTTCTTT. This translates into CASSLADYTEAFF.

This clonotype has ten or more counts. The rearrangement uses TRBV5-1 and TRBJ2-3, with D perhaps TRBD2 (6 bases). CDR3 length: 16 amino acids. V gave up 1 base and J gave up 3 bases, with 15 bases separating them. CDR1 and CDR2 from the germline V gene are SGHRS and YFSETQ. The CDR3 nucleotides read TGCGCCAGCAGCTTGAACGAGGGAGGTCGAACAGATACGCAGTATTTT. As protein: CASSLNEGGRTDTQYF.

Concerning this clonotype: This could be a read error, since a much larger clone is one nucleotide away. This chain uses TRBV2 with TRBJ2-7; 10 bases are a match to TRBD1. Germline lookup yields CDR1 SNHLY and CDR2 FYNNEI. The CDR3 has 18 residues. CDR3: CASNEFLTGGAELNEQYF. The CDR3 DNA reads as TGTGCCAGCAATGAATTTCTGACAGGGGGCGCGGAACTGAACGAGCAGTACTTC.

This clonotype was seen only a few times. The chain carries TRBV4-1 and TRBJ2-6, with D unresolved. The ends were cut back, 1 base at V and 2 bases at J, with 12 bases in the middle. The CDR3 loop spans 17 amino acids. Germline V gives CDR1 MGHRA, CDR2 YSYEKL. CDR3 sequence reads: CASSQVTSSTGANVLTF. In nucleotides, the CDR3 is TGCGCCAGCAGCCAAGTTACTTCCAGCACTGGGGCCAACGTCCTGACTTTC.

This clonotype was counted ten times or more. The chain uses TRBV28 and TRBJ2-7; D is possibly TRBD2 (6 bases). CDR1 is MDHEN and CDR2 is SYDVKM in the germline V gene. The length of the CDR3 is 13 residues. V lost 10 bases to trimming and J lost 3 bases, with 16 bases between them. In DNA, the CDR3 is TGTGCCACTTCCCCGCCGGGGGTCTACGAGCAGTACTTC. Its protein is CATSPPGVYEQYF.

This clonotype was recorded many times. The chain recombines TRBV5-1 with TRBJ2-7; D not certain. The CDR3 sequence is 15 residues long. Germline V gene sequence: CDR1 SGHRS, CDR2 YFSETQ. The ends were cut back, 2 bases at V and 3 bases at J, with 15 bases in the middle. CDR3 nucleotides: TGCGCCAGCAGCTTATTGGACGGAAGAGACTACGAGCAGTACTTC. This encodes CASSLLDGRDYEQYF.

The table lists this clonotype with many counts. The J gene is TRBJ2-5, the V gene TRBV6-2 or TRBV6-3; 8 positions match TRBD1. The CDR3 spans 15 residues. Trimming cost V 0 bases and J 4 bases; bases outside gene matches: 4. Germline CDR1 MNHEY, CDR2 SVGEGT. CDR3: CASSYSTGERETQYF. In nucleotides, the CDR3 is TGTGCCAGCAGTTACTCGACAGGGGAGCGAGAGACCCAGTACTTC.

This clonotype was found many times. The rearrangement links TRBV5-1 to TRBJ2-7; no definite D call. The length of the CDR3 is 15 residues. From germline, CDR1 is SGHRS and CDR2 YFSETQ. V was pared by 2 bases and J by 0 bases, with 12 bases between. The CDR3, as DNA: TGCGCCAGCAGCTTCCCACTGGGCGACTCCTACGAGCAGTACTTC. Translation gives CASSFPLGDSYEQYF.